The source of this T cell receptor (beta chain) is a study of blood T cell repertoires in COVID-19. Study summary: PBMCs, B-cell-depleted T cells, or T cells were the source of the cDNA or gDNA that made up the material.

Turning to this clone: The junction does not match germline at one end; this may be a read error.

The CDR3 is made up of 11 amino acids. Germline CDR1 and CDR2: DFQATT and SNEGSKA (reference sequence). Produced via immunoSEQ multiplex PCR; TCRdb's table is partial and in-frame only. In the table there are 90,000 to 150,000 clones, roughly three quarters of which are singletons. The gene calls are TRBV20-1 and TRBJ2-5; a weak D match, TRBD2 (6 bases). This clonotype was obtained from a woman of 80 years or more with acute or convalescent COVID-19. Sequenced input: peripheral blood. Written as DNA, the CDR3 is TGTGGCGGGGCGAACCAAGAGACCCAGTACTTC. Translation: CGGANQETQYF.